These T cell receptor beta chains were read from a single sample in a study of cytomegalovirus exposure and HLA in healthy donors. This table comes from immunoSEQ multiplex PCR, and its TCRdb copy is limited to in-frame clones, with some not included. The table shows some 150,000 clones, with approximately 80% occurring only once. The sequencing input was PBMCs. The origin of the receptors is a woman under 30 in good health and CMV-seronegative. Both conserved end residues are part of each CDR3. The order of the fields is J gene, V gene, clone size, D gene, CDR3 protein, CDR3 DNA. A D gene is named only where the DNA matches it firmly. Clone sizes are given selectively: once, few, many, or a class where the clone is expanded.

J: TRBJ2-1
V: TRBV6-4
size: .
D: TRBD2
CDR3: CASSDSTSGGGEQFF
DNA: TGTGCCAGCAGTGACTCGACTAGCGGGGGCGGTGAGCAGTTCTTC

J: TRBJ1-5
V: TRBV5-5
size: .
D: .
CDR3: CASSLARGSNQPQHF
DNA: TGTGCCAGCAGCTTGGCCAGGGGAAGCAATCAGCCCCAGCATTTT

J: TRBJ1-2
V: TRBV18
size: .
D: TRBD1
CDR3: CASSPPGQGMGNYGYTF
DNA: TGTGCCAGCTCACCCCCGGGACAGGGGATGGGAAACTATGGCTACACCTTC

J: TRBJ1-5
V: TRBV6-1
size: once
D: .
CDR3: CASSGDFGNQPQHF
DNA: TGTGCCAGCAGTGGGGACTTTGGCAATCAGCCCCAGCATTTT

J: TRBJ1-3
V: TRBV25-1
size: once
D: .
CDR3: CASSVKGREDLGNTIYF
DNA: TGTGCCAGCAGTGTCAAGGGGAGGGAGGATCTTGGAAACACCATATATTTT

J: TRBJ1-5
V: TRBV28
size: .
D: TRBD1
CDR3: CASSLLDRSYQPQHF
DNA: TGTGCCAGCAGTTTATTGGACAGGAGCTATCAGCCCCAGCATTTT

J: TRBJ1-3
V: TRBV6-1
size: .
D: .
CDR3: CASRGYRIAGNTIYF
DNA: TGTGCCAGCAGGGGTTACAGGATAGCCGGAAACACCATATATTTT

J: TRBJ1-4
V: TRBV7-9
size: .
D: TRBD1
CDR3: CSSSIRQGYEKLFF
DNA: TGTTCCAGCAGCATCCGACAGGGATATGAAAAACTGTTTTTT

J: TRBJ2-7
V: TRBV2
size: once
D: TRBD2
CDR3: CASRTDPGTSGAEQYF
DNA: TGTGCCAGCAGAACGGACCCCGGGACTAGCGGGGCCGAGCAGTACTTC

J: TRBJ1-5
V: TRBV21-1
size: .
D: .
CDR3: CASSPRDRGSSNQPQHF
DNA: TGTGCCAGCAGCCCGCGGGACAGGGGTTCCTCTAATCAGCCCCAGCATTTT

J: TRBJ1-5
V: TRBV7-9
size: .
D: .
CDR3: CASSLDRVGNQPQHF
DNA: TGTGCCAGCAGCTTAGACAGGGTAGGCAATCAGCCCCAGCATTTT

J: TRBJ2-7
V: TRBV12-5
size: .
D: .
CDR3: CASGLPKGWAYEQYF
DNA: TGTGCTAGTGGTTTACCAAAGGGGTGGGCTTACGAGCAGTACTTC

J: TRBJ2-1
V: TRBV6-1
size: .
D: .
CDR3: CASSERLLERRANEQFF
DNA: TGTGCCAGCAGTGAAAGGCTTCTGGAGAGACGAGCCAATGAGCAGTTCTTC

J: TRBJ1-1
V: TRBV5-6
size: few
D: .
CDR3: CASSLVVSAEAFF
DNA: TGTGCCAGCAGCTTGGTTGTCTCAGCTGAAGCTTTCTTT

J: TRBJ2-3
V: TRBV6-5
size: once
D: TRBD2
CDR3: CASKLAGGLRDTQYF
DNA: TGTGCCAGCAAACTAGCGGGGGGTTTAAGAGATACGCAGTATTTT

J: TRBJ1-1
V: TRBV6-1
size: .
D: .
CDR3: CASSGIWDMNTEAFF
DNA: TGTGCCAGCAGTGGGATTTGGGACATGAACACTGAAGCTTTCTTT

J: TRBJ2-2
V: TRBV5-4
size: .
D: .
CDR3: CASSLGGQDTGELFF
DNA: TGTGCCAGCAGCTTGGGAGGGCAGGACACCGGGGAGCTGTTTTTT

J: TRBJ1-1
V: TRBV27
size: .
D: .
CDR3: CASSLRGLGTEAFF
DNA: TGTGCCAGCAGTTTACGAGGGTTGGGGACTGAAGCTTTCTTT

J: TRBJ2-6
V: TRBV7-2
size: .
D: .
CDR3: CASSFGTYSSGANVLTF
DNA: TGTGCCAGCAGCTTCGGCACCTATAGCTCGGGGGCCAACGTCCTGACTTTC

J: TRBJ1-3
V: TRBV9
size: .
D: TRBD1
CDR3: CASSVGQGNTIYF
DNA: TGTGCCAGCAGCGTGGGACAGGGGAACACCATATATTTT

J: TRBJ2-5
V: TRBV5-1
size: .
D: .
CDR3: CASSSSGHFQETQYF
DNA: TGCGCCAGCAGCTCTTCGGGACACTTCCAAGAGACCCAGTACTTC

J: TRBJ1-2
V: TRBV19
size: few
D: .
CDR3: CASSIAETGLYGYTF
DNA: TGTGCCAGTAGTATAGCTGAGACAGGACTTTATGGCTACACCTTC

J: TRBJ2-3
V: TRBV2
size: .
D: TRBD2
CDR3: CASSEIRGGTDTQYF
DNA: TGTGCCAGCAGTGAAATCCGGGGGGGGACAGATACGCAGTATTTT

J: TRBJ2-3
V: TRBV6-5
size: .
D: .
CDR3: CASSYSGARADTQYF
DNA: TGTGCCAGCAGTTACTCGGGGGCGCGTGCAGATACGCAGTATTTT

J: TRBJ1-4
V: TRBV19
size: .
D: .
CDR3: CASSPLGGNEKLFF
DNA: TGTGCCAGTAGTCCCCTCGGGGGGAATGAAAAACTGTTTTTT

J: TRBJ1-1
V: TRBV11-3
size: few
D: .
CDR3: CASSLAGVPTEAFF
DNA: TGTGCCAGCAGCTTAGCGGGAGTTCCCACTGAAGCTTTCTTT

J: TRBJ1-2
V: TRBV28
size: once
D: .
CDR3: CASSLQVANYGYTF
DNA: TGTGCCAGCAGTTTGCAGGTAGCTAACTATGGCTACACCTTC